The 30 T cell receptor beta chains reported below all come from one sample, sequenced in a study of STAT5B mutations in CD4+ large granular lymphocyte leukemia (dated 2022 in TCRdb). The method behind the library was the immunoSEQ multiplex PCR assay. TCRdb retrieved this table from immuneACCESS and kept in-frame rearrangements only. Not all clones are present; in checked studies, unresolved V genes account for under half, and no reason is known for the remainder. This sample lists tens of thousands of clones; 70% to 85% were detected once. About 0.34% of the sample goes to the ten largest clones. Sequencing was performed on CD4+ T cells from blood buffy coats. The receptor set was obtained from a human donor in good health.

The J gene is TRBJ1-1, the V gene TRBV6-6; D unclear. Deletions cut 5 bases from V and 1 base from J, with 14 bases between. The V gene's germline CDR1 is MNHNY and CDR2 SVGAGI (reference sequence). The length of the CDR3 is 15 residues. Written as DNA, the CDR3 is TGTGCCAGCAGTCAGAGGTCGGGTTGGAACACTGAAGCTTTCTTT. As protein: CASSQRSGWNTEAFF.

This chain connects TRBV5-4 to TRBJ2-2; tentatively, D is TRBD2 (6 bases). With 4 bases removed from V and 0 bases from J, the gap between germline ends came to 13 bases. The germline V gene has CDR1 SGHNT and CDR2 YYREEE (reference sequence). The CDR3 loop spans 16 amino acids. The CDR3 bases are TGTGCCAGCAGCCAGGCGAGCGGGTCGAACACCGGGGAGCTGTTTTTT. Its protein is CASSQASGSNTGELFF.

This chain connects TRBV12-5 to TRBJ1-5, with 7 nucleotides matching TRBD1. The CDR3 sequence is 15 residues long. J gave up 4 bases and V 2 bases, and 5 bases lay outside the gene matches. Per germline, CDR1 LGHNT and CDR2 FRNRAP. CDR3 sequence: CASGLSGGGNQPQHF. As DNA, the CDR3 is TGTGCTAGTGGTTTGTCAGGGGGTGGAAATCAGCCCCAGCATTTT. The full variable domain, rest sourced from reference TRBV12-5 and TRBJ1-5, is DARVTQTPRHKVTEMGQEVTMRCQPILGHNTVFWYRQTMMQGLELLAYFRNRAPLDDSGMPKDRFSAEMPDATLATLKIQPSEPRDSAVYFCASGLSGGGNQPQHFGDGTRLSIL.

In this sample, this clone turned up once. V gene TRBV18 combines with J gene TRBJ2-1; maybe TRBD2 (6 bases). The CDR3 is 15 amino acids. Germline CDR1 KGHSH, CDR2 LQKENI. V lost 2 bases and J 2 bases, leaving 10 bases between the germline ends. The CDR3 loop reads CASSPEEGTYNEQFF. The CDR3 DNA follows: TGTGCCAGCTCACCAGAGGAGGGAACCTACAATGAGCAGTTCTTC.

V and J are TRBV4-3 and TRBJ1-6; D remains unclear. Germline values: CDR1 LGHNA, CDR2 YSLEER. Trimming shortened V by 0 bases and J by 10 bases, and 13 bases separated the two germline ends. The CDR3 spans 15 residues. The CDR3 DNA sequence: TGCGCCAGCAGCCAAGATCCCCTGTCGGGGTCACCCCTCCACTTT. It translates to CASSQDPLSGSPLHF.

The J gene is TRBJ1-2, the V gene TRBV2; tentatively, D is TRBD1 (5 bases). CDR3 length equals 16 residues. V was cut by 6 bases and J by 4 bases, with 21 bases left in between. Germline CDR1 is SNHLY and CDR2 is FYNNEI. The CDR3 DNA is TGTGCCAGCAGCCCCCTCGGGCCCGGGGCGGGCTATGGCTACACCTTC. This translates into CASSPLGPGAGYGYTF.

This chain connects TRBV2 to TRBJ2-5, with 11 bases identical to TRBD2. CDR1 is SNHLY, CDR2 FYNNEI, per germline. The CDR3 is 15 amino acids. Trimming removed 5 bases from V and 5 bases from J; junction bases left unmatched: 7. CDR3 sequence reads: CASSPTSGRLETQYF. The CDR3 nucleotides read TGTGCCAGCAGTCCTACTAGCGGGAGACTTGAGACCCAGTACTTC.

This clone has a handful of counts. V gene TRBV5-4 combines with J gene TRBJ1-2; D unclear. The CDR3 loop spans 15 amino acids. The V gene lost 1 base and the J gene lost 4 bases, with 14 bases spanning the gap. CDR1 and CDR2 (germline): SGHNT, YYREEE (reference sequence). Written as DNA, the CDR3 is TGTGCCAGCAGCTTGTTAGCGCCGGGCTCCTATGGCTACACCTTC. It translates to CASSLLAPGSYGYTF.

The rearrangement uses TRBV4-1 and TRBJ1-5; D is possibly TRBD1 (6 bases). This CDR3 is built from 17 residues. From germline, CDR1 is MGHRA and CDR2 YSYEKL. V shed 1 base and J shed 4 bases, with 17 bases lying between them. CDR3 DNA sequence: TGCGCCAGCAGCCAAGGACTTACAGGGAAGAGGAATCAGCCCCAGCATTTT. This encodes CASSQGLTGKRNQPQHF.

V usage is TRBV6-5 and J usage is TRBJ1-5; TRBD1 aligns across 8 bases. V shed 5 bases, J shed 6 bases, and the junction held 9 bases outside the gene matches. Looked up from germline, CDR1 is MNHEY and CDR2 is SVGAGI. CDR3 size: 15 residues. CDR3 DNA: TGTGCCAGCAGTCCGCGGGACAGGCGCTCTCAGCCCCAGCATTTT. Protein sequence: CASSPRDRRSQPQHF.

V usage is TRBV7-8 and J usage is TRBJ1-2, with TRBD1 identical over 7 bases. Per the germline V gene, CDR1 is SGHVS and CDR2 is FQNEAQ. The CDR3 is 14 residues long. With 0 bases clipped from V and 7 bases from J, the junction kept 5 bases outside the gene matches. CDR3 bases: TGTGCCAGCAGCTTAGCGACAGGGCTTGCTGGCTACACCTTC. Its protein is CASSLATGLAGYTF. The whole variable domain, filled in from reference TRBV7-8 and TRBJ1-2, reads GAGVSQSPRYKVAKRGQDVALRCDPISGHVSLFWYQQALGQGPEFLTYFQNEAQLDKSGLPSDRFFAERPEGSVSTLKIQRTQQEDSAVYLCASSLATGLAGYTFGSGTRLTVV.

The rearrangement joins TRBV14 to TRBJ1-4; D gene ambiguous. This CDR3 has 14 residues. V lost 4 bases and J lost 7, with 13 bases in between. Germline V gene sequence: CDR1 SGHDN, CDR2 FVKESK. CDR3 sequence (DNA): TGTGCCAGCAGCCGGCCGGGATCGGGTGAAAAACTGTTTTTT. This translates into CASSRPGSGEKLFF. Complete variable domain (other parts from reference TRBV14 and TRBJ1-4): EAGVTQFPSHSVIEKGQTVTLRCDPISGHDNLYWYRRVMGKEIKFLLHFVKESKQDESGMPNNRFLAERTGGTYSTLKVQPAELEDSGVYFCASSRPGSGEKLFFGSGTQLSVL.

The genes are TRBV6-4 and TRBJ2-2; TRBD1 is a possible D gene (5 bases). V was trimmed by 5 bases and J by 13 bases, leaving 20 bases between them. The germline CDR1 and CDR2 sequences are MRHNA and SNTAGT. CDR3 size: 14 residues. CDR3 amino acids: CASSPDPPSRGLFF. Written as DNA, the CDR3 is TGTGCCAGCAGTCCGGACCCCCCCAGTAGGGGGCTGTTTTTT.

V and J are TRBV19 and TRBJ1-5; weak D call: TRBD1 (5 bases). This CDR3 has 16 residues. CDR1 LNHDA and CDR2 SQIVND come from the germline V gene (reference sequence). V was cut by 6 bases and J by 5 bases, with 20 bases left in between. CDR3 amino acids: CASRQIGEGADQPQHF. DNA of the CDR3: TGTGCCAGTAGACAAATAGGGGAGGGTGCGGATCAGCCCCAGCATTTT.

The gene calls are TRBV5-6 and TRBJ1-6; D might be TRBD1 (6 bases). This CDR3 has 14 residues. The V end lost 6 bases, the J end lost 11 bases, and 18 bases lay between the germline ends. Germline V gene sequence: CDR1 SGHDT, CDR2 YYEEEE. The CDR3 DNA reads TGTGCCAGCACCCTCGCCGGGGACATGGCACCCCTCCACTTT. Its protein is CASTLAGDMAPLHF.

The V call is TRBV23-1, the J call TRBJ1-4, with 9 bases lining up with TRBD1. TRBV23-1 belongs to the ORF category, with a function that is uncertain. The V gene end was trimmed by 3 bases and the J gene end by 0 bases; junction bases not matched to a gene: 8. CDR3 size: 18 residues. The CDR3 nucleotides read TGCGCCAGCAGTCATCCGGGGACAGGGTGTACAACTAATGAAAAACTGTTTTTT. This encodes CASSHPGTGCTTNEKLFF.

This clone was seen only a few times. The chain couples TRBV25-1 to TRBJ1-4, with D tentatively TRBD1 (5 bases). The CDR3 loop spans 14 amino acids. V lost 4 bases to trimming and J lost 8 bases, with 14 bases between them. Germline V gives CDR1 MGHDK, CDR2 SYGVNS. CDR3 region: CASSVWGRGEKLFF. CDR3 nucleotide sequence: TGTGCCAGCAGTGTATGGGGCCGGGGAGAAAAACTGTTTTTT.

The chain employs TRBV30 and TRBJ2-5; D may correspond to TRBD1 or TRBD2 (5 bases each). The CDR3 covers 17 residues. CDR1 is GTSNPN, CDR2 SVGIG, per germline (reference sequence). V lost 0 bases and J 0 bases, leaving 17 bases between the germline ends. The CDR3 DNA reads as TGTGCCTGGAGTGTTCCACCGGGACGATTGTACCAAGAGACCCAGTACTTC. This sequence encodes CAWSVPPGRLYQETQYF.

The V gene is TRBV10-3, the J gene TRBJ1-3, with D unresolved. CDR3 length: 13 amino acids. Germline V lookup: CDR1 ENHRY, CDR2 SYGVKD. The ends were cut back, 5 bases at V and 0 bases at J, with 5 bases in the middle. The DNA of the CDR3 is TGTGCCATCAGTACAGCCTCTGGAAACACCATATATTTT. It yields the protein CAISTASGNTIYF.

The rearrangement joins TRBV30 to TRBJ1-4, with 8 bases aligning to TRBD1. The CDR3 spans 18 residues. The V and J ends lost 1 base and 0 bases, in that order; junction bases with no gene match: 10. The germline V gene encodes CDR1 GTSNPN and CDR2 SVGIG (reference sequence). The CDR3 is CAWSAGQGQLSTNEKLFF. CDR3 coding DNA: TGTGCCTGGAGTGCAGGACAGGGTCAACTGTCAACTAATGAAAAACTGTTTTTT.

This clone was seen only a few times. The CDR3 protein is CASRGYYNSPLHF. As DNA, the CDR3 is TGCGCCAGCAGAGGGTATTATAATTCACCCCTCCACTTT. The chain carries TRBV10-2 and TRBJ1-6; D unclear. In germline, CDR1 is WSHSY, CDR2 SAAADI. V lost 6 bases and J 4 bases, leaving 7 bases between the germline ends. The CDR3 is made up of 13 amino acids.

This chain connects TRBV27 to TRBJ2-2; 7 nucleotides agree with TRBD2. Germline V gives CDR1 MNHEY, CDR2 SMNVEV (reference sequence). This CDR3 has 16 residues. The trim removed 3 bases at V and 4 bases at J, leaving 8 bases unmatched. The CDR3 loop is CASSFEAGAGTGELFF. In DNA form, the CDR3 reads TGTGCCAGCAGTTTCGAGGCGGGAGCGGGCACCGGGGAGCTGTTTTTT.

The chain joins TRBV27 to TRBJ2-2; no clear D. Per germline, CDR1 MNHEY and CDR2 SMNVEV (reference sequence). V shed 3 bases and J shed 5 bases, with 7 bases lying between them. The CDR3 has 13 amino acids. In nucleotides, the CDR3 is TGTGCCAGCAGTTTGTCCGGAACCGGGGAGCTGTTTTTT. Translated, it gives CASSLSGTGELFF.

This clone was observed a few times. This chain links TRBV7-9 with TRBJ2-7, with 13 bases fitting TRBD2. V was clipped by 5 bases and J by 6 bases; unmatched bases: 7. This CDR3 spans 15 amino acids. CDR1 and CDR2 from the germline V gene are SEHNR and FQNEAQ (reference sequence). For the CDR3, the DNA is TGTGCCAGCAGCCGAAGAGGACTAGCGGGAGCCGAGCAGTACTTC. This encodes CASSRRGLAGAEQYF.

This chain uses TRBV28 with TRBJ2-3, with D perhaps TRBD1 or TRBD2 (6 bases each). V gave up 3 bases and J gave up 2 bases, with 12 bases separating them. From germline, CDR1 is MDHEN and CDR2 SYDVKM. This CDR3 is 15 amino acids long. The CDR3 DNA reads TGTGCCAGCAGTTTCCAGGGGACTTTCACAGATACGCAGTATTTT. Translated, it gives CASSFQGTFTDTQYF. The whole variable domain, remainder taken from reference TRBV28 and TRBJ2-3, is DVKVTQSSRYLVKRTGEKVFLECVQDMDHENMFWYRQDPGLGLRLIYFSYDVKMKEKGDIPEGYSVSREKKERFSLILESASTNQTSMYLCASSFQGTFTDTQYFGPGTRLTVL.

This sequence joins TRBV7-2 and TRBJ1-5; tentatively, D is TRBD1 (5 bases). Germline assignment: CDR1 SGHTA and CDR2 FQGNSA. The V end lost 5 bases, the J end lost 4 bases, and 18 bases lay between the germline ends. CDR3 size: 16 residues. CDR3: CASSHRDARSNQPQHF. The CDR3 DNA sequence: TGTGCCAGCAGCCATAGGGACGCCCGGAGTAATCAGCCCCAGCATTTT.

This clone was seen a single time. V gene TRBV7-9 combines with J gene TRBJ2-5; the match to TRBD1 covers 7 bases. The CDR3 contains 15 residues. The J segment lost 4 bases and the V segment lost 3 bases, leaving 8 bases of the junction unmatched. Germline values: CDR1 SEHNR, CDR2 FQNEAQ (reference sequence). Here the CDR3 reads CASSFDRVWGETQYF. The DNA for the CDR3 is TGTGCCAGCAGCTTTGACAGGGTCTGGGGAGAGACCCAGTACTTC.

The rearrangement uses TRBV2 and TRBJ1-4; possible D gene TRBD1, 6 bases. CDR1 and CDR2 (germline): SNHLY, FYNNEI. CDR3 length equals 14 residues. The germline V and J ends were trimmed by 5 bases and 1 base, with 8 bases remaining between them. The CDR3 sequence is CASSTGRTNEKLFF. For the CDR3, the DNA is TGTGCCAGCAGTACAGGGCGAACTAATGAAAAACTGTTTTTT. The full variable domain, completed using reference TRBV2 and TRBJ1-4, is EPEVTQTPSHQVTQMGQEVILRCVPISNHLYFYWYRQILGQKVEFLVSFYNNEISEKSEIFDDQFSVERPDGSNFTLKIRSTKLEDSAMYFCASSTGRTNEKLFFGSGTQLSVL.

The rearrangement uses TRBV10-3 and TRBJ2-3; TRBD2 matches at 10 bases. CDR3 length: 17 amino acids. V lost 4 bases to trimming and J lost 6 bases; unmatched junction nucleotides: 13. Per the germline V gene, CDR1 is ENHRY and CDR2 is SYGVKD. This CDR3 reads CAISAQVVLAGADTQYF. The CDR3 region has the DNA TGTGCCATCAGTGCACAAGTCGTCCTAGCGGGGGCGGATACGCAGTATTTT.

As DNA, the CDR3 is TGTGCCAGCAGCTTTAAGGGGAATCAGCCCCAGCATTTT. It codes for CASSFKGNQPQHF. This chain connects TRBV5-4 to TRBJ1-5, with D maybe TRBD1 (5 bases). Trimming stripped 2 bases from V and 4 bases from J, with 7 bases between. The CDR3 totals 13 residues. CDR1 and CDR2 (germline): SGHNT, YYREEE (reference sequence). Full variable domain (rest looked up from reference TRBV5-4 and TRBJ1-5): ETGVTQSPTHLIKTRGQQVTLRCSSQSGHNTVSWYQQALGQGPQFIFQYYREEENGRGNFPPRFSGLQFPNYSSELNVNALELDDSALYLCASSFKGNQPQHFGDGTRLSIL.